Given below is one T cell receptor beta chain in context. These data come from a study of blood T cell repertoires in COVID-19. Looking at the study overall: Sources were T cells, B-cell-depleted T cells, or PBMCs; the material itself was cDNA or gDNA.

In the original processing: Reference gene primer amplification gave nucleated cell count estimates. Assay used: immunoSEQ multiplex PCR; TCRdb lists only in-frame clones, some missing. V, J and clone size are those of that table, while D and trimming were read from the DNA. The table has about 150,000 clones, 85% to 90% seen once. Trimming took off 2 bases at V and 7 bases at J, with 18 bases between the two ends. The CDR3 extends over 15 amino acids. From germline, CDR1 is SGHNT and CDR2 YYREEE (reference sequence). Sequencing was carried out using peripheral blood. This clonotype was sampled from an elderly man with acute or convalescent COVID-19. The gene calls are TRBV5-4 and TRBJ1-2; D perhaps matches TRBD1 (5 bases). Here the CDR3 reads CASSFEWQGGFGYTF. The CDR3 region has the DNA TGTGCCAGCAGCTTTGAGTGGCAGGGCGGTTTTGGCTACACCTTC.